The sequence of this TCR beta chain was determined in a study of T-cell reconstitution after alpha-beta-depleted transplantation in children (dated by TCRdb to 2015 to 2016). Describing the broader study: Using TCR repertoire profiling, the study followed T-cell immune reconstitution in a quantitative way in children after TCRalphabeta/CD19-depleted allogeneic hematopoietic cell transplantation.

On this clonotype itself: The clone's antigen remains unknown. The sample holds no much larger clone one base away, and base qualities are not on file.

Sample treatment or condition, as interpreted from the label and publication: allogeneic hematopoietic cell transplantation with graft depleted of TCRalphabeta T cells and CD19 B cells. The children who served as transplant recipients had been given grafts of TCRalphabeta/CD19-depleted allogeneic hematopoietic cells. Study-level results and caveats: In some patients, high TCRbeta diversity at day 60 was attributed to recipient T cells and intrathymic progenitors that had survived conditioning. Apparently early alphabetaT-cell count recovery about two months after transplant reportedly relied on only several hundred rapidly expanded clones derived from non-depleted graft cells. Hyperexpanded clone frequencies declined over subsequent months; after one year, T-cell counts and TCRbeta diversity were mostly attributed to newly produced T cells.

Libraries were constructed by PCR. TCRdb lists the instrument as Illumina HiSeq 2500. To normalize quantification of the TCRbeta repertoire, the TCR libraries were built with molecular barcoding that relied on unique molecular identifiers. TCRdb trimmed the raw reads at Q25, called clones with MiXCR and kept productive beta chains. Rows are unified per CDR3 protein, each entry keeping the most common DNA and genes. Across this sample there are 300,000 to 400,000 distinct CDR3 sequences, with 15% to 20% seen only once. The top ten hold roughly two fifths of the sample. V lost 3 bases and J lost 5 bases, and the count of bases not matched to a germline gene is 6. The CDR3 holds 15 amino acids from the cysteine to the phenylalanine. The CDR3 DNA has 45 bases and is translated from base 1.

Sequenced here: PBMCs, mostly from graft donor cells, sampled 360 days after TCRalphabeta/CD19-depleted stem cell transplant. This clonotype was obtained from a male patient aged 2 to 9 who had a stem cell transplant for acute lymphoblastic leukemia, so the T cells may come from the graft donor. The rearranged segments are TRBV12-3 or TRBV12-4 and TRBJ1-5, with 8 middle bases fitting TRBD1. The CDR3 corresponds to CASSLGDRPYQPQHF. The bases read TGTGCCAGCAGTTTGGGGGACAGGCCTTATCAGCCCCAGCATTTT.